The rows below give T cell receptor beta chains drawn from one sample of a study of breast tumors, draining lymph nodes, adjacent tissues. TCRdb re-called the multiplex PCR reads through MiXCR, storing one row per CDR3 protein. The table has 140,000 or so distinct CDR3 sequences, approximately 29% seen once. The sample was axillary lymph node tissue. The receptors derive from a female donor with breast cancer. Some clones in this sample may be carry-over from other donors' samples. CDR3s include the opening cysteine and the closing phenylalanine or tryptophan.

CDR3: CASSLNLGAYEQYF
V: TRBV2
J: TRBJ2-7

CDR3: CSADEAYEQYF
V: TRBV20-1
J: TRBJ2-7

CDR3: CATSRDTGDNEKLFF
V: TRBV15
J: TRBJ1-4

CDR3: CASSHSRGLTDTQYF
V: TRBV5-6
J: TRBJ2-3

CDR3: CASSHYNSGGTGELFF
V: TRBV3-1
J: TRBJ2-2

CDR3: CASSQYGGGGTTDTQYF
V: TRBV4-2
J: TRBJ2-3

CDR3: CASSVRVDEQFF
V: TRBV9
J: TRBJ2-1

CDR3: CASSRLAGGDTQYF
V: TRBV6-4
J: TRBJ2-3

CDR3: CASSSRPDSLTWELFF
V: TRBV5-6
J: TRBJ2-2

CDR3: CASSIVGTGGYEQYF
V: TRBV19
J: TRBJ2-7

CDR3: CASSEQGVYNEQFF
V: TRBV2
J: TRBJ2-1

CDR3: CASSHPPGQGLGYTF
V: TRBV4-1
J: TRBJ1-2

CDR3: CASKRLGQMNTEAFF
V: TRBV5-1
J: TRBJ1-1

CDR3: CASSRTGVDGYTF
V: TRBV2
J: TRBJ1-2

CDR3: CAWSSAGYNEQFF
V: TRBV30
J: TRBJ2-1